The next 20 T cell receptor beta chains were all read from a single sample in a study of regulatory T cells in long-lasting Graves disease. Library construction for TCR beta used iRepertoire HTBI primers and Arm-PCR of CDR3 regions. TCRdb reprocessed the multiplex PCR reads via MiXCR and lists one record per CDR3 protein. The data show roughly 500,000 distinct CDR3 sequences, about 13% seen once. Time point of the sample: newly diagnosed GD, antithyroid drugs for less than 3 months. From PBMCs, RNA was extracted and then used to make the TCR library. In addition, the sample was reused for a study of T cells in Graves' hyperthyroidism and ophthalmopathy.

The material was peripheral blood mononuclear cells (PBMCs), obtained at new diagnosis, from a patient treated with antithyroid drugs. Source of these receptors: a man aged 25-45 years with Graves disease.

This clonotype has a count of ten or more. The chain is built from TRBV27 and TRBJ1-5; 7 positions match TRBD1. The CDR3 is 15 residues long. Germline CDR1 MNHEY, CDR2 SMNVEV (reference sequence). The V gene end was trimmed by 2 bases and the J gene end by 4 bases; junction bases not matched to a gene: 5. CDR3 residues: CASSLAWGQNQPQHF. CDR3 nucleotide sequence: TGTGCCAGCAGTTTAGCATGGGGACAGAATCAGCCCCAGCATTTT.

This clonotype was recorded many times. This chain joins TRBV3-1 and TRBJ2-7; no clear D. CDR3 size: 13 residues. Germline V CDR1 and CDR2: LGHDT, YNNKEL (reference sequence). V shed 4 bases and J shed 4 bases, with 11 bases lying between them. The CDR3 sequence is CASSPGGMYEQYF. Here the CDR3 DNA reads TGTGCCAGCAGCCCGGGCGGAATGTACGAGCAGTACTTC.

The chain links TRBV5-4 to TRBJ2-1; perhaps TRBD1 as D (6 bases). The CDR3 sequence is 13 residues long. Trimming removed 4 bases from V and 14 bases from J, with 19 bases in between. CDR1 and CDR2 from the germline V gene are SGHNT and YYREEE (reference sequence). CDR3 DNA: TGTGCCAGCAGCATCCAGCCAGGGGAGCTCAAGTTCTTC. Translation: CASSIQPGELKFF.

The sample holds a few counts of this clonotype. V usage is TRBV7-9 and J usage is TRBJ2-7; no reliable D call. The V gene lost 2 bases and the J gene lost 4 bases, with 12 bases spanning the gap. The CDR3 consists of 14 residues. The germline gives CDR1 SEHNR, CDR2 FQNEAQ (reference sequence). The CDR3 nucleotides are TGTGCCAGCAGCTTATCAGTTGTTGTTTACGAGCAGTACTTC. Protein sequence: CASSLSVVVYEQYF.

This clonotype was observed at least ten times. The gene calls are TRBV4-1 and TRBJ1-5; the D is unclear. V lost 3 bases and J 7 bases, leaving 16 bases between the germline ends. The CDR3 length is 15 residues. Germline CDR1 and CDR2: MGHRA and YSYEKL. The CDR3 bases are TGCGCCAGCAGCCAGACGGACTCGGAGAGGCAGCCCCAGCATTTT. Encoded protein: CASSQTDSERQPQHF.

This clonotype was picked up many times. The chain carries TRBV7-8 and TRBJ2-1, with a weak D call TRBD2 (5 bases). This CDR3 has 16 amino acids. Per germline, CDR1 SGHVS and CDR2 FQNEAQ. V was clipped by 5 bases and J by 6 bases, with 20 bases between them. The CDR3 is CASSHAYRGRRNEQFF. CDR3 sequence (DNA): TGTGCCAGCAGCCACGCCTATCGGGGTCGGCGCAATGAGCAGTTCTTC.

This clonotype was counted many times. The chain has TRBV10-3 and TRBJ1-6; D call uncertain. V was shortened by 3 bases and J by 0 bases, with 12 bases between the two germline ends. This CDR3 comprises 17 residues. Germline CDR1 reads ENHRY; CDR2 reads SYGVKD. The CDR3: CAISDLGLYSYNSPLHF. The DNA of the CDR3 is TGTGCCATCAGTGATTTAGGATTATACTCCTATAATTCACCCCTCCACTTT.

Many counts were recorded for this clonotype. This chain connects TRBV27 to TRBJ1-5; a weak D match, TRBD1 (5 bases). The CDR3 covers 14 residues. Trimming shortened V by 0 bases and J by 6 bases, and 9 bases separated the two germline ends. Germline values: CDR1 MNHEY, CDR2 SMNVEV (reference sequence). CDR3 loop: CASSLSTEAQPQHF. The CDR3, as DNA: TGTGCCAGCAGTTTATCGACAGAAGCTCAGCCCCAGCATTTT.

In this sample, this clonotype turned up many times. The CDR3 loop is CSARGGTGGQETQYF. Here the CDR3 DNA reads TGCAGTGCTAGAGGAGGAACAGGGGGGCAAGAGACCCAGTACTTC. The V and J genes are TRBV20-1 and TRBJ2-5, with 8 bases matching TRBD1. Germline CDR1 is DFQATT and CDR2 is SNEGSKA (reference sequence). V was clipped by 1 base and J by 2 bases; unmatched bases: 6. This CDR3 is 15 amino acids long.

Notes on this clonotype: Since a much larger clone is just one base distant, this may be a read error. The gene calls are TRBV3-1 and TRBJ2-3, with TRBD2 matching over 12 bases. Per germline, CDR1 LGHDT and CDR2 YNNKEL (reference sequence). This CDR3 spans 16 amino acids. Trimming cost V 11 bases and J 0 bases; bases outside gene matches: 9. CDR3 in amino acids: CAGSGGTSGSTDTQYF. The CDR3 DNA reads as TGTGCCGGTAGTGGAGGGACTAGCGGGAGCACAGATACGCAGTATTTT.

In this sample, this clonotype turned up a few times. The chain uses TRBV30 and TRBJ1-5; D gene unclear. The V gene's germline CDR1 is GTSNPN and CDR2 SVGIG (reference sequence). The CDR3 runs to 14 residues. The germline V and J ends were trimmed by 0 bases and 4 bases, with 10 bases remaining between them. CDR3 in DNA: TGTGCCTGGAGTGTAGAGTTGGGGAATCAGCCCCAGCATTTT. Amino acids: CAWSVELGNQPQHF.

This clonotype has a count of ten or more. The chain recombines TRBV2 with TRBJ2-1; the D gene is possibly TRBD2 (6 bases). This CDR3 spans 15 amino acids. V was clipped by 7 bases and J by 0 bases, with 13 bases between them. Germline CDR1 and CDR2: SNHLY and FYNNEI. In DNA, the CDR3 is TGTGCCAGCATGGGCGGGATCAGCTCCTACAATGAGCAGTTCTTC. This encodes CASMGGISSYNEQFF. The complete variable domain, with remaining parts taken from reference TRBV2 and TRBJ2-1, reads EPEVTQTPSHQVTQMGQEVILRCVPISNHLYFYWYRQILGQKVEFLVSFYNNEISEKSEIFDDQFSVERPDGSNFTLKIRSTKLEDSAMYFCASMGGISSYNEQFFGPGTRLTVL.

V usage is TRBV6-1 and J usage is TRBJ1-5; 9 nucleotides agree with TRBD1. With 6 bases clipped from V and 7 bases from J, the junction kept 16 bases outside the gene matches. Germline V gives CDR1 MNHNS, CDR2 SASEGT. This CDR3 comprises 17 residues. The CDR3 sequence: CASSKQTSGTGKQPQHF. The CDR3 nucleotides are TGTGCCAGCAGCAAACAAACGTCCGGGACAGGGAAACAGCCCCAGCATTTT.

The rearrangement uses TRBV9 and TRBJ2-5; a weak D match, TRBD2 (6 bases). Trimming removed 4 bases from V and 7 bases from J, with 20 bases in between. The CDR3 runs 15 residues. From germline, CDR1 is SGDLS and CDR2 YYNGEE. For the CDR3, the DNA is TGTGCCAGCAGCACGGCCCCGGGGGTGGAAGGGACCCAGTACTTC. Translated: CASSTAPGVEGTQYF.

This clonotype has ten or more counts. As DNA, the CDR3 is TGTGCCAGCAGTGACAGGGGCCGTGGGGGAAAAGCTTTCTTT. Residues: CASSDRGRGGKAFF. The chain combines TRBV2 with TRBJ1-1; a possible D gene is TRBD1 (6 bases). Germline-derived CDR1 and CDR2 are SNHLY and FYNNEI. The CDR3 runs to 14 residues. V was shortened by 3 bases and J by 9 bases, with 17 bases between the two germline ends.

This clonotype was counted ten times or more. The chain recombines TRBV19 with TRBJ2-5; 9 positions agree with TRBD2. The germline CDR1 and CDR2 sequences are LNHDA and SQIVND (reference sequence). V shed 7 bases and J 2 bases; nucleotides not matched to a gene: 2. This CDR3 spans 13 amino acids. CDR3 nucleotides: TGTGCCAGTACGCTAGCGGGGCAAGAGACCCAGTACTTC. It is translated as CASTLAGQETQYF. The variable domain in full, with the rest retrieved from reference TRBV19 and TRBJ2-5, is DGGITQSPKYLFRKEGQNVTLSCEQNLNHDAMYWYRQDPGQGLRLIYYSQIVNDFQKGDIAEGYSVSREKKESFPLTVTSAQKNPTAFYLCASTLAGQETQYFGPGTRLLVL.

This clonotype appeared a few times. This clone may be a read error of a much larger clone one base away. The chain joins TRBV6-4 to TRBJ2-1; 10 bases align to TRBD2. Trimming took 5 bases from V and 3 from J; bases not matched to a gene: 4. CDR3 size: 15 residues. Germline V lookup: CDR1 MRHNA, CDR2 SNTAGT. The chain's CDR3 is CASSPGTSDYNEQFF. CDR3 nucleotides: TGTGCCAGCAGTCCCGGGACTAGCGACTACAATGAGCAGTTCTTC.

The sample holds a few counts of this clonotype. V is TRBV20-1 and J is TRBJ1-5, with a tentative D call TRBD1 (6 bases). The CDR3 contains 15 residues. Trimming left V 6 bases short and J 6 bases short, with 21 bases between. The V gene's germline CDR1 is DFQATT and CDR2 SNEGSKA (reference sequence). The CDR3, as DNA: TGCAGTGCCTCGGGGGCGGGGACCCTCGGTCAGCCCCAGCATTTT. This sequence encodes CSASGAGTLGQPQHF.

This clonotype has a count of ten or more. The V and J genes are TRBV19 and TRBJ2-2, with D perhaps being TRBD1 or TRBD2 (5 bases each). The CDR3 is 14 residues long. V lost 10 bases, J lost 6 bases, and 18 bases lay in between. Looked up from germline, CDR1 is LNHDA and CDR2 is SQIVND (reference sequence). CDR3 DNA sequence: TGTGCCATCGAACCGGGACCCACAGCCGGGGAGCTGTTTTTT. Its translation: CAIEPGPTAGELFF.

Many counts were recorded for this clonotype. This chain links TRBV29-1 with TRBJ2-1, with 7 bases lining up with TRBD2. Germline values: CDR1 SQVTM, CDR2 ANQGSEA. The V segment lost 6 bases and the J segment 8 bases; nucleotides outside the gene matches: 10. The CDR3 length is 13 residues. Here the CDR3 DNA reads TGCAGCGTACTATGGGGGAGGGTCGATGAGCAGTTCTTC. Its protein is CSVLWGRVDEQFF.